Here is one TCR beta chain with its context. Its antigen is unidentified. Stated treatment: roughly 19 received Ad26.COV2.S at low or high dose, single or two shots; roughly five received placebo; per-sample allocation not given. Sample collection was performed on day 63 after the first vaccine or placebo injection. Using immunoSEQ multiplex PCR, the repertoire was profiled, and TCRdb retains in-frame clones only, with some absent. The repertoire holds some 450,000 clones, with about 90% as singletons. The sample is drawn from a study of Ad26.COV2.S vaccination and SARS-CoV-2 variants. Findings and caveats of the study: Vaccinees and placebo recipients showed similar non-spike TCR breadth.

The sequenced sample was peripheral blood, obtained in a trial of Ad26.COV2.S vaccine versus placebo. This receptor was obtained from a person between 18 and 60 years old who received the Ad26.COV2.S COVID-19 vaccine or a placebo.

The CDR3 bases are TGTGCCAGAAGCTTGGCCGGGTGCAGCGATGAGCAGTTCTTC. This codes for CARSLAGCSDEQFF. The chain combines TRBV5-3 with TRBJ2-1; no firm D call. TRBV5-3 is known as an ORF, though its function is uncertain. Trimming removed 0 bases from V and 8 bases from J, with 12 bases in between. This CDR3 comprises 14 residues.